This entry lists 10 T cell receptor beta chains sequenced from one sample in a study of T cell responses to AZD1222 COVID-19 vaccine. Some clones are missing from TCRdb's copy, which holds only in-frame ones; the method was immunoSEQ multiplex PCR. The data hold approximately 100,000 clones, with roughly nine tenths observed a single time. The sequences come from peripheral blood, collected on day 0 of AZD1222 vaccination. These TCRs come from an adult in good health.

This chain connects TRBV6-5 to TRBJ1-2; 7 bases map to TRBD1. V lost 5 bases, J lost 4 bases, and 4 bases stayed unmatched. This CDR3 comprises 13 residues. Germline CDR1 MNHEY, CDR2 SVGAGI. This chain's CDR3 is CASSPGTVYGYTF. DNA for the CDR3: TGTGCCAGCAGTCCTGGGACAGTCTATGGCTACACCTTC.

This clone came up once. This rearrangement joins TRBV12-5 to TRBJ2-5, with 15 bases matching TRBD2. The CDR3 runs 18 residues. J was trimmed by 1 base and V by 2 bases; bases with no gene match: 5. Germline CDR1 reads LGHNT; CDR2 reads FRNRAP. CDR3 region: CASGLIGTSGGSQETQYF. The CDR3 DNA follows: TGTGCTAGTGGTTTGATCGGGACTAGCGGGGGGTCCCAAGAGACCCAGTACTTC.

The V and J genes are TRBV5-1 and TRBJ2-7; tentatively, D is TRBD1 (6 bases). Germline values: CDR1 SGHRS, CDR2 YFSETQ. This CDR3 is built from 15 residues. With 0 bases removed from V and 0 bases from J, the gap between germline ends came to 10 bases. CDR3 nucleotide sequence: TGCGCCAGCAGCTTGGTTGGACAGAGCTCCTACGAGCAGTACTTC. Amino acid sequence: CASSLVGQSSYEQYF.

The CDR3: CASSLIGTGNKETQYF. For the CDR3, the DNA is TGTGCCAGCAGCTTAATTGGTACGGGGAATAAAGAGACCCAGTACTTC. The chain uses TRBV7-8 and TRBJ2-5; TRBD2 is a possible D gene (5 bases). There are 16 residues in the CDR3. V dropped 2 bases and J dropped 3 bases, with 16 bases sitting between them. Germline assignment: CDR1 SGHVS and CDR2 FQNEAQ. The full variable domain, rest sourced from reference TRBV7-8 and TRBJ2-5, is GAGVSQSPRYKVAKRGQDVALRCDPISGHVSLFWYQQALGQGPEFLTYFQNEAQLDKSGLPSDRFFAERPEGSVSTLKIQRTQQEDSAVYLCASSLIGTGNKETQYFGPGTRLLVL.

The V and J genes are TRBV30 and TRBJ1-1; 8 positions agree with TRBD1. The CDR3 is 14 residues long. Looked up from germline, CDR1 is GTSNPN and CDR2 is SVGIG (reference sequence). Trimming took 1 base from V and 1 from J; bases not matched to a gene: 2. CDR3 coding DNA: TGTGCCTGGAGTGCCACAGGGGGGAACACTGAAGCTTTCTTT. Its protein product is CAWSATGGNTEAFF.

This clone was found a few times. The chain carries TRBV5-4 and TRBJ2-7; D tentatively fits TRBD1 or TRBD2 (7 bases each). Deletions cut 3 bases from V and 5 bases from J, with 21 bases between. Germline values: CDR1 SGHNT, CDR2 YYREEE (reference sequence). This CDR3 has 16 amino acids. The CDR3 DNA sequence: TGTGCCAGCAGCTCCTTAGGGAGGGGGCAAGGGAACGAGCAGTACTTC. This encodes CASSSLGRGQGNEQYF. The full variable domain, rest sourced from reference TRBV5-4 and TRBJ2-7, is ETGVTQSPTHLIKTRGQQVTLRCSSQSGHNTVSWYQQALGQGPQFIFQYYREEENGRGNFPPRFSGLQFPNYSSELNVNALELDDSALYLCASSSLGRGQGNEQYFGPGTRLTVT.

This chain connects TRBV6-5 to TRBJ2-7; TRBD2 aligns across 7 bases. Germline V gene lookup returns CDR1 MNHEY and CDR2 SVGAGI. Trimming cost V 6 bases and J 3 bases; bases outside gene matches: 8. The CDR3 has 14 amino acids. The DNA for the CDR3 is TGTGCCAGCAGCCAGTCGGGGGGTTACTACGAGCAGTACTTC. Amino acids: CASSQSGGYYEQYF.

The chain has TRBV7-2 and TRBJ2-3; D gene unclear. The CDR3 sequence is 11 residues long. Trimming removed 5 bases from V and 4 bases from J, with 4 bases in between. Per germline, CDR1 SGHTA and CDR2 FQGNSA. CDR3 loop: CASSVSDTQYF. CDR3 coding DNA: TGTGCCAGCAGCGTATCAGATACGCAGTATTTT.

The chain joins TRBV5-1 to TRBJ2-7; D unclear. The V gene's germline CDR1 is SGHRS and CDR2 YFSETQ. V was clipped by 0 bases and J by 6 bases, with 10 bases between them. This CDR3 spans 13 amino acids. The CDR3 nucleotides are TGCGCCAGCAGCTTGGTTGAGAGGACCGAGCAGTACTTC. Translating it yields CASSLVERTEQYF.

This clone was detected only a few times. CDR3 nucleotide sequence: TGTGCCAGCAGTTACCCGGGAGTGGGAAATACGCAGTATTTT. Encoded protein: CASSYPGVGNTQYF. This sequence joins TRBV6-2 or TRBV6-3 and TRBJ2-3; the D gene is possibly TRBD2 (6 bases). CDR1 and CDR2 from the germline V gene are MNHEY and SVGEGT. V shed 2 bases and J shed 7 bases, with 13 bases lying between them. CDR3 length: 14 residues.